This T cell receptor (beta chain) derives from a study of Tregs in tolerant kidney transplant recipients. Overall study context: Tregs grew less than 20 days with irradiated donor B cells, restimulated on day 11. Sorting after B cell culture yielded CD25+CD127- and 4-1BB+CD40L- CD4+ cells. Sorting of CD4+CD25+CD127- cells followed approximately 3-day belatacept mixed lymphocyte reactions, sometimes with roughly 5-day graft donor restimulation.

This clone has more than one count but fewer than ten. Its target is not known. Clones were sequenced by immunoSEQ multiplex PCR, and TCRdb holds only the in-frame ones, with some missing. The sample holds 10,000 to 11,000 clones, around 90% seen once. The CDR3 is 14 residues long. The V gene end was trimmed by 2 bases and the J gene end by 5 bases; junction bases not matched to a gene: 3. CDR1 and CDR2 (germline): MDHEN, SYDVKM. Study outcomes and limitations: Findings come from small patient numbers and require larger validation.

This chain uses TRBV28 with TRBJ2-5, with 9 bases lining up with TRBD2. The TCR originated in a human patient who received a combined kidney and bone marrow transplant. The sample consisted of Tregs from blood cultured with allogeneic cells, taken before the transplant. The CDR3 coding sequence is TGTGCCAGCAGTTTAATGCTAGCGGGGGAGACCCAGTACTTC. It specifies CASSLMLAGETQYF.